These 10 T cell receptor beta chains share one sample of origin, sequenced in a study of CD8 T cells in Susac syndrome. A quantity of about 0.5 to 1 ug RNA underwent reverse transcription using random hexamers. TCRdb redid the calling of the immunoSEQ multiplex PCR reads with MiXCR, one entry per CDR3 protein. This repertoire shows 200,000 to 250,000 distinct CDR3 sequences, approximately 95% found once; its top ten account for about 0.091%. The sample taken for sequencing was CD4+ T cells from PBMCs. These receptors all come from a human donor with multiple sclerosis.

The chain recombines TRBV5-4 with TRBJ2-7, with 9 bases identical to TRBD1. From germline, CDR1 is SGHNT and CDR2 YYREEE (reference sequence). V shed 1 base, J shed 6 bases, and the junction held 8 bases outside the gene matches. The CDR3 contains 15 residues. This chain's CDR3 is CASSLRTGDPFEQYF. In DNA form, the CDR3 reads TGTGCCAGCAGCTTGAGGACAGGGGACCCATTCGAGCAGTACTTC.

V gene TRBV4-1 combines with J gene TRBJ2-7; no definite D call. The CDR3 length is 14 residues. Germline assignment: CDR1 MGHRA and CDR2 YSYEKL. Trimming took 1 base from V and 2 from J, leaving 9 bases between them. Here the CDR3 reads CASSQVKVPYEQYF. The CDR3 region has the DNA TGCGCCAGCAGCCAAGTCAAGGTGCCCTACGAGCAGTACTTC.

The chain recombines TRBV3-1 with TRBJ1-5; unclear D gene. CDR1 LGHDT and CDR2 YNNKEL come from the germline V gene (reference sequence). Trimming took 0 bases from V and 2 from J, leaving 2 bases between them. The CDR3 has 13 residues. CDR3 residues: CASSQEGNQPQHF. CDR3 bases: TGTGCCAGCAGCCAAGAGGGCAATCAGCCCCAGCATTTT.

The chain employs TRBV9 and TRBJ2-3; D not resolved. Trimming cost V 0 bases and J 4 bases, with 6 bases left between them. The germline gives CDR1 SGDLS, CDR2 YYNGEE. The CDR3 has 13 amino acids. The CDR3 region has the DNA TGTGCCAGCAGCGTAGTTAGCCCAGATACGCAGTATTTT. Protein: CASSVVSPDTQYF.

The rearrangement uses TRBV20-1 and TRBJ2-1; D perhaps matches TRBD2 (6 bases). Germline V gene data show CDR1 as DFQATT and CDR2 as SNEGSKA (reference sequence). V was pared by 5 bases and J by 3 bases, with 11 bases between. CDR3 length: 13 amino acids. CDR3 coding DNA: TGCAGTGCTCGACCGACTAGCTACAATGAGCAGTTCTTC. Its protein product is CSARPTSYNEQFF.

This chain uses TRBV7-3 with TRBJ2-1; either TRBD1 or TRBD2 may fit D (6 bases each). Germline V gene sequence: CDR1 SGHTA, CDR2 FQGTGA. The CDR3 loop spans 15 amino acids. Trimming shortened V by 8 bases and J by 5 bases, and 19 bases separated the two germline ends. The CDR3 here is CASRLGGGTHNEQFF. The CDR3 DNA reads as TGTGCCAGCCGCCTAGGAGGGGGAACTCACAATGAGCAGTTCTTC.

V usage is TRBV3-1 and J usage is TRBJ1-2; 9 bases are shared with TRBD1. CDR1 and CDR2 (germline): LGHDT, YNNKEL (reference sequence). With 5 bases clipped from V and 4 bases from J, the junction kept 8 bases outside the gene matches. The CDR3 runs to 15 residues. The CDR3 reads CASSLGQGGPYGYTF. The CDR3 DNA is TGTGCCAGCAGCTTGGGACAGGGCGGCCCCTATGGCTACACCTTC.

This chain connects TRBV2 to TRBJ1-5, with 7 nucleotides matching TRBD1. Germline trimming cut 1 base from V and 2 bases from J; bases unmatched to any gene: 2. The CDR3 loop spans 15 amino acids. The germline gives CDR1 SNHLY, CDR2 FYNNEI. CDR3 in amino acids: CASSEEQGGNQPQHF. CDR3 sequence (DNA): TGTGCCAGCAGTGAAGAGCAGGGGGGCAATCAGCCCCAGCATTTT.

This sequence joins TRBV12-3 or TRBV12-4 and TRBJ2-3; D unclear. The V and J ends lost 6 bases and 5 bases respectively, with 18 bases between them. The CDR3 runs to 15 residues. The CDR3 DNA reads TGTGCCAGCAGCCTGGCCCGGGCCGCGCGAGATACGCAGTATTTT. Its translation: CASSLARAARDTQYF.

The chain uses TRBV29-1 and TRBJ2-1; 7 bases agree with TRBD2. The V gene's germline CDR1 is SQVTM and CDR2 ANQGSEA. V lost 7 bases to trimming and J lost 6 bases; unmatched junction nucleotides: 9. This CDR3 is 13 amino acids long. The CDR3 DNA reads as TGCAGCGCCACACCGGGACTACTCAATGAGCAGTTCTTC. It codes for CSATPGLLNEQFF.